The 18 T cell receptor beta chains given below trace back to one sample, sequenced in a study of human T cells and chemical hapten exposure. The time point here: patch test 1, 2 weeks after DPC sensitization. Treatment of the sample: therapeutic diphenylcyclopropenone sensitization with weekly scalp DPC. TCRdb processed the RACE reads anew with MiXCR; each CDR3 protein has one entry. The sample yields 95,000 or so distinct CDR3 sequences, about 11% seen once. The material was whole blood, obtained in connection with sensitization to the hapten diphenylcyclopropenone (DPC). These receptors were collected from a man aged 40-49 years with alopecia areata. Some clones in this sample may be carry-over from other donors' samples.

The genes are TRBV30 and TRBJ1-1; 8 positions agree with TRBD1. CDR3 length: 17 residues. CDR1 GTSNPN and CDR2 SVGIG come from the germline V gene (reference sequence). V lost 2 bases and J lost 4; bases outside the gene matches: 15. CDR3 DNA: TGTGCCTGGAGTCTATCCCGGACAGGGATTAGATCCACTGAAGCTTTCTTT. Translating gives CAWSLSRTGIRSTEAFF.

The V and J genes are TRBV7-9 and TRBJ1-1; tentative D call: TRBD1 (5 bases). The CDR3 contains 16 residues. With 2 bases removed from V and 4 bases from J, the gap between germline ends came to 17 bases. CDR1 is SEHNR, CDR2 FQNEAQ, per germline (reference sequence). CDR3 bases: TGTGCCAGCAGCTTATTCCCCGCGATCCAGGGCACTGAAGCTTTCTTT. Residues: CASSLFPAIQGTEAFF. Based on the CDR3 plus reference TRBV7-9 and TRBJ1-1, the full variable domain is DTGVSQNPRHKITKRGQNVTFRCDPISEHNRLYWYRQTLGQGPEFLTYFQNEAQLEKSRLLSDRFSAERPKGSFSTLEIQRTEQGDSAMYLCASSLFPAIQGTEAFFGQGTRLTVV.

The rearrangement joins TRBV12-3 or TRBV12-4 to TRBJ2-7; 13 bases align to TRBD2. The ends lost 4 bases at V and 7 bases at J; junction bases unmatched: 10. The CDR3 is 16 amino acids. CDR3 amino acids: CASSSPGTSGIREQYF. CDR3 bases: TGTGCCAGCAGTTCACCCGGGACTAGCGGGATACGGGAGCAGTACTTC.

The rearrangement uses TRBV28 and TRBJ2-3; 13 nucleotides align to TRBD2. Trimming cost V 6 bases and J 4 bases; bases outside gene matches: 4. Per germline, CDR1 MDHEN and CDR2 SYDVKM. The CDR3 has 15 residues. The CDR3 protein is CASSRTSGRADTQYF. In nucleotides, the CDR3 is TGTGCCAGCAGCCGGACTAGCGGGAGAGCAGATACGCAGTATTTT.

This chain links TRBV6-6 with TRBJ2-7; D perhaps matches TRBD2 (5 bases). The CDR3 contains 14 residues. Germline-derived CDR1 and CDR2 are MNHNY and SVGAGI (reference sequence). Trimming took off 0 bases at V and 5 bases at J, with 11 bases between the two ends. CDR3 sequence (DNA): TGTGCCAGCAGTTACTCGGCGGGTACGGACGAGCAGTACGTC. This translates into CASSYSAGTDEQYV.

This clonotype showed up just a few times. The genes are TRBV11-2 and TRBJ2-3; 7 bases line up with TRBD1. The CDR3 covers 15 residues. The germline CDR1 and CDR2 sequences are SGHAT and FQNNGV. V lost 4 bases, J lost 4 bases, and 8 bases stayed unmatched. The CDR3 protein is CASSSTQGRADTQYF. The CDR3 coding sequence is TGTGCCAGCAGCTCGACACAGGGGCGGGCAGATACGCAGTATTTT.

DNA of the CDR3: TGTGCCAGCAGCGAAGGGACCAACTCAGATACGCAGTATTTT. As protein: CASSEGTNSDTQYF. V gene TRBV7-2 combines with J gene TRBJ2-3; D tentatively fits TRBD1 or TRBD2 (5 bases each). Germline V lookup: CDR1 SGHTA, CDR2 FQGNSA. CDR3 length: 14 residues. Deletions cut 5 bases from V and 4 bases from J, with 13 bases between.

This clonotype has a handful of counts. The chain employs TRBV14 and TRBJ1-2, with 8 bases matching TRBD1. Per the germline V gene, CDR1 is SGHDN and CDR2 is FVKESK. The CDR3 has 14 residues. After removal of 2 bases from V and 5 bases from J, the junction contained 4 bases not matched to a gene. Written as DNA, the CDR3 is TGTGCCAGCAGCCAAACCCGGACAGGGTATGGCTACACCTTC. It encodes CASSQTRTGYGYTF.

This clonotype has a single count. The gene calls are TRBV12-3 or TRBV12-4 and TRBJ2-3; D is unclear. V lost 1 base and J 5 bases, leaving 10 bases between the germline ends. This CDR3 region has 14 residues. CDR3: CASSLDMGGDTQYF. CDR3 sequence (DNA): TGTGCCAGCAGTTTAGATATGGGCGGAGATACGCAGTATTTT.

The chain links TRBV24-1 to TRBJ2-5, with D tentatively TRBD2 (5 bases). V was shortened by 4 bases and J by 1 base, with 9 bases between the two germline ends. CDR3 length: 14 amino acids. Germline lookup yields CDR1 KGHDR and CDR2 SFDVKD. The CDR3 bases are TGTGCCACCAGTGAGTCAGCGGTCCAAGAGACCCAGTACTTC. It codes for CATSESAVQETQYF.

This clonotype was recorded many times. In nucleotides, the CDR3 is TGTGCCACACGGAGGGAAGATACGCAGTATTTT. Translating it yields CATRREDTQYF. The rearrangement links TRBV28 to TRBJ2-3, with D maybe TRBD2 (6 bases). Germline assignment: CDR1 MDHEN and CDR2 SYDVKM. V lost 10 bases and J 5 bases, leaving 10 bases between the germline ends. The length of the CDR3 is 11 residues.

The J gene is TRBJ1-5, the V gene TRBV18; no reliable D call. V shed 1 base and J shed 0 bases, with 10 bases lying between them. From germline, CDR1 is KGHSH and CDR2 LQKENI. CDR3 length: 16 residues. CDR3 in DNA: TGTGCCAGCTCACCACTCCCCCCCAATAGCAATCAGCCCCAGCATTTT. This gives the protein CASSPLPPNSNQPQHF.

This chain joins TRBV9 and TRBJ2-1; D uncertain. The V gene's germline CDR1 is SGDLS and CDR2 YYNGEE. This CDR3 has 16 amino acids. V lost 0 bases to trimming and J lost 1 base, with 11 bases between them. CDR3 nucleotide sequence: TGTGCCAGCAGCGTAGAGGCTCTCCGGTCCTACAATGAGCAGTTCTTC. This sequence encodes CASSVEALRSYNEQFF.

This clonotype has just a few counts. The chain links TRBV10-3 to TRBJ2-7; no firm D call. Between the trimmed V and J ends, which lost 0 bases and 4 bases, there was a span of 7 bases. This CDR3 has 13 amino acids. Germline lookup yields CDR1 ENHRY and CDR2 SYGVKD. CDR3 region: CAISESGEYEQYF. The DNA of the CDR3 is TGTGCCATCAGTGAGTCGGGCGAATACGAGCAGTACTTC.

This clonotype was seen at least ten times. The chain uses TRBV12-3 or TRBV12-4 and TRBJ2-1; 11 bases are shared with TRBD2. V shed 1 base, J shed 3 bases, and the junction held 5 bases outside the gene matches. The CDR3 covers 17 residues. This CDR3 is CASSLGTSGGIYNEQFF. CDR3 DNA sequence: TGTGCCAGCAGTTTAGGCACTAGCGGGGGAATCTACAATGAGCAGTTCTTC.

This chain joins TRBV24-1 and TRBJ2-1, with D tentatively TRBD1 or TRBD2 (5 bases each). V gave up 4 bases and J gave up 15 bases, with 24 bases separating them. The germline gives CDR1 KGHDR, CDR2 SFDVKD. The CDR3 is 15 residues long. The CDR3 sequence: CATSDPTTGTPLLFF. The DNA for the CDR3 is TGTGCCACCAGTGACCCTACTACCGGGACCCCTTTACTGTTCTTC.

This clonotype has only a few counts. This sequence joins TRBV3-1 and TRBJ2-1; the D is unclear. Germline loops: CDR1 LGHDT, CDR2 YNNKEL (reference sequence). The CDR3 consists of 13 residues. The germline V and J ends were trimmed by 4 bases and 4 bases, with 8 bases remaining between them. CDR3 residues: CASSPDHYNEQFF. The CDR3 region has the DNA TGTGCCAGCAGCCCAGACCATTACAATGAGCAGTTCTTC.

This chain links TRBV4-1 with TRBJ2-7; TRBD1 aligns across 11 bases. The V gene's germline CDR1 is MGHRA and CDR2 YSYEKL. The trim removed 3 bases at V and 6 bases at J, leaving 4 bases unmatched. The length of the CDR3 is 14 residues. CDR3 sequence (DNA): TGCGCCAGCAGCCAGGGGGACAGGGGGGGCGAGCAGTACGTC. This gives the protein CASSQGDRGGEQYV.